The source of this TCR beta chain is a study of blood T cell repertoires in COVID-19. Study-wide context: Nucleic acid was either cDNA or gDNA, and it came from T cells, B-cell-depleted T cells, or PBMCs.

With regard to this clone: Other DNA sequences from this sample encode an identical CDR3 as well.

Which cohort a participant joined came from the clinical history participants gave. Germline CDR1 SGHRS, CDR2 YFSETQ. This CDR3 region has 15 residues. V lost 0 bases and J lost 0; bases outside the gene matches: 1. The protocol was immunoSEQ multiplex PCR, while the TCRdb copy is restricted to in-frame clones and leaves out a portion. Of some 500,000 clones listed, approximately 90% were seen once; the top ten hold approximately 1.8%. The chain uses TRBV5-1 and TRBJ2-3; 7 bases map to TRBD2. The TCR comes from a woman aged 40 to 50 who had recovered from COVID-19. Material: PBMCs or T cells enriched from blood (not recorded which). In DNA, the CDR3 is TGCGCCAGCAGCTTGGGTAGCGGGAGCACAGATACGCAGTATTTT. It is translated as CASSLGSGSTDTQYF.